This TCR beta chain came from a study of blood T cell repertoires in COVID-19 (TCRdb year 2020). Concerning the study at large: Collaborator samples came from the United States, Italy and Spain and covered acute and convalescent phases of COVID-19. The prospective study material was composed of cDNA or gDNA derived from T cells, B-cell-depleted T cells, or PBMCs. Subjects who had been exposed to COVID-19, were actively infected with it, or had recovered from it provided the deeply sampled blood TCRbeta repertoires that made up the dataset. The repertoires were made available in a free public database intended to serve as a resource for research on the immune response to SARS-CoV-2. The samples were drawn from the first 160 participants of the ongoing ImmuneRACE study and from 950 to 1,500 subjects provided by 6 global collaborators. The sample metadata nearly always contained a de-identified subject ID, COVID-19 status, age in years and sex. Where available, HLA class I and class II types were taken from metadata supplied by the sample provider and were not determined by assay-based typing.

Enrolling through a virtual design, the prospective study's participants ranged in age from roughly 18 to 89 years and lived across some 22 United States geographic areas. In the prospective study, cohorts were assigned on the basis of participant-reported clinical history obtained from a screening survey and a study questionnaire. For ImmuneRACE Cohort 3, a participant was defined as recovered based on two consecutive negative NP/OP PCR tests, clearance by a healthcare professional, or resolution of symptoms. Each participant in the prospective study had whole blood, serum and a nasopharyngeal or oropharyngeal swab collected by mobile phlebotomists. Participants in the prospective study had the option to provide additional blood draws and questionnaires over a roughly 2-month period. Prospective study blood samples were shipped either frozen or at room temperature before DNA extraction. TCRbeta CDR3 regions were amplified from genomic DNA by means of the immunoSEQ Assay, a bias-controlled multiplex PCR. In the source study's methods: Within the assay, amplification of reference gene primers was used to estimate how many nucleated cells each sample contained. To quantify the absolute abundance of each unique TCRbeta CDR3 rearrangement, sequence reads were collapsed and filtered. For each sample, productive Simpson clonality was calculated as the square root of Simpson's diversity index over productive rearrangements. This is the immuneACCESS table as TCRdb keeps it, with only in-frame sequences that have V and J called. A part of the clones is gone; compared with another copy, unresolved V genes explain less than half, and the rest is unexplained. The DNA was the basis for D and trimming; V, J and clone size are from that table. In all, the sample holds roughly 250,000 clones, and around 85% of those were seen once. More than 4% of the sample lies in the top ten.

The investigation overall reported the following: The quantity of clinical and demographic metadata differed by source and by participant and was supplied without curation.

Comments on this clone: It has no known antigen specificity. No quality values exist for individual bases; no much larger clone is one base distant.

The CDR3 holds 15 amino acids from the cysteine to the phenylalanine. Only the CDR3 portion is preserved as DNA: 45 bases, with reading frame beginning at the first base. From a lookup of the germline V gene, CDR1 and CDR2 are MNHEY and SVGAGI. V is shortened by 2 bases, J by 5 bases, and the region joining them spans 15 bases. The clonotype comes from a woman younger than 45 who had recovered from COVID-19. The chain is encoded by TRBV6-5 joined to TRBJ1-1, and possibly TRBD1, on 5 matching bases. Material for sequencing was PBMCs or T cells enriched from blood (not recorded which). In nucleotide form, the sequence is TGTGCCAGCAGTTACACCCGACAGTTTTGGACTGAAGCTTTCTTT. This translates into CASSYTRQFWTEAFF.